This TCR beta chain was documented in a study of T-cell reconstitution after alpha-beta-depleted transplantation in children. The germline V gene encodes CDR1 MDHEN and CDR2 SYDVKM. V lost 6 bases to trimming and J lost 15 bases, with 18 bases between them. CDR3 size: 12 residues. Unique molecular identifiers were incorporated when the TCRbeta library was constructed. From the PCR reads, TCRdb called clonotypes with MiXCR, one entry per CDR3 protein. Of 350,000 to 400,000 distinct CDR3 sequences listed, about a fifth were seen once; the top ten hold 3% to 4.5%. This clonotype originated in a human donor who donated a stem cell graft to a child with acute myeloid leukemia. The sample here was PBMCs from the stem cell graft donor, taken from the stem cell graft. The chain employs TRBV28 and TRBJ2-1, with D possibly TRBD2 on 6 matching bases. CDR3 DNA sequence: TGTGCCAGCAGCCTAAGACTAGTGGAACCGTTCTTC. Its translation is CASSLRLVEPFF.